One T cell receptor (beta chain) is described in this entry. This CDR3 region has 14 residues. Germline CDR1 MRHNA, CDR2 SNTAGT. V lost 8 bases to trimming and J lost 3 bases; unmatched junction nucleotides: 9. MiXCR, applied by TCRdb to the reads, yields one record per CDR3 protein. Of about 180,000 distinct CDR3 sequences listed, 17% are singletons. These data belong to a study of T cell repertoires in cytomegalovirus infection. Study-wide background: A matching HLA type, together with CMV infection, was signaled by public TCR beta signatures.

The chain carries TRBV6-4 and TRBJ1-1; 7 bases agree with TRBD1. The sample taken for sequencing was CD8+ T cells from PBMCs. This TCR derives from a human donor in good health (CMV status not recorded). Some clones in this sample may be carry-over from other donors' samples. CDR3 in DNA: TGTGCCAGCCGTCCGACAGGGAGAGACACTGAAGCTTTCTTT. It yields the protein CASRPTGRDTEAFF.